These 18 T cell receptor beta chains were all obtained from the same sample, sequenced in a study of blood T cell repertoires in COVID-19. Profiled with immunoSEQ multiplex PCR; TCRdb holds only in-frame clones, not every one. The data show around 100,000 clones, around 92% seen once. Material: peripheral blood. The receptors derive from a man between 45 and 60 years old with active COVID-19.

The chain couples TRBV2 to TRBJ1-5, with unresolved D. V shed 6 bases and J shed 5 bases, with 14 bases lying between them. The CDR3 totals 14 residues. Per the germline V gene, CDR1 is SNHLY and CDR2 is FYNNEI. The CDR3: CASRLPGGHQPQHF. The CDR3 DNA reads TGTGCCAGCAGACTACCGGGAGGGCATCAGCCCCAGCATTTT.

This chain uses TRBV27 with TRBJ1-6, with D tentatively TRBD1 (6 bases). In germline, CDR1 is MNHEY, CDR2 SMNVEV (reference sequence). V was trimmed by 3 bases and J by 7 bases, leaving 7 bases between them. This CDR3 is 13 amino acids long. CDR3 in DNA: TGTGCCAGCAGTTTTAGGGGGAATTCACCCCTCCACTTT. Translating it yields CASSFRGNSPLHF.

This chain uses TRBV28 with TRBJ2-4; 8 bases match TRBD1. The J segment lost 2 bases and the V segment lost 3 bases, leaving 3 bases of the junction unmatched. The V gene's germline CDR1 is MDHEN and CDR2 SYDVKM. This CDR3 region has 15 residues. The CDR3 bases are TGTGCCAGCAGTTTCGACAGGGGCACCAAAAACATTCAGTACTTC. It specifies CASSFDRGTKNIQYF.

V usage is TRBV6-1 and J usage is TRBJ1-5; D remains ambiguous. The germline V gene has CDR1 MNHNS and CDR2 SASEGT. CDR3 length: 13 amino acids. Trimming stripped 3 bases from V and 6 bases from J, with 9 bases between. The CDR3 protein is CASSDAGSQPQHF. For the CDR3, the DNA is TGTGCCAGCAGTGACGCGGGGAGTCAGCCCCAGCATTTT.

This chain links TRBV24-1 with TRBJ2-3; 9 bases agree with TRBD2. The CDR3 runs 18 residues. In germline, CDR1 is KGHDR, CDR2 SFDVKD. Germline trimming cut 3 bases from V and 5 bases from J; bases unmatched to any gene: 14. The chain's CDR3 is CATSDPAGGGKGEDTQYF. The CDR3 DNA sequence: TGTGCCACCAGTGATCCAGCGGGAGGTGGGAAGGGGGAAGATACGCAGTATTTT.

The chain uses TRBV28 and TRBJ2-3, with D perhaps matching TRBD2 (7 bases). V was cut by 2 bases and J by 9 bases, with 12 bases left in between. CDR3 length equals 13 residues. Per the germline V gene, CDR1 is MDHEN and CDR2 is SYDVKM. The CDR3 spells CASSLGGGVTQYF. The CDR3 nucleotides read TGTGCCAGCAGTTTAGGAGGGGGGGTCACGCAGTATTTT.

This sequence joins TRBV6-5 and TRBJ1-5, with TRBD1 as a possible D gene (5 bases). Deletions cut 5 bases from V and 7 bases from J, with 12 bases between. The germline CDR1 and CDR2 sequences are MNHEY and SVGAGI. The CDR3 is 13 amino acids. The chain's CDR3 is CASSSLQGQPQHF. CDR3 coding DNA: TGTGCCAGCAGTAGCCTCCAGGGCCAGCCCCAGCATTTT.

The chain combines TRBV16 with TRBJ1-1; 7 bases line up with TRBD1. The V segment lost 2 bases and the J segment 1 base; nucleotides outside the gene matches: 7. From germline, CDR1 is KGHSY and CDR2 FQNENV. This CDR3 has 16 amino acids. The CDR3, as DNA: TGTGCCAGCAGCCAAAACCCCGGGACAGAGAACACTGAAGCTTTCTTT. Protein product: CASSQNPGTENTEAFF.

The genes are TRBV3-1 (or the pseudogene TRBV3-2) and TRBJ2-1, with D possibly matching TRBD2 (6 bases). Trimming cost V 1 base and J 3 bases, with 10 bases left between them. Germline CDR1 reads LGHDT; CDR2 reads YNNKEL (reference sequence). This CDR3 comprises 15 residues. The CDR3 DNA sequence: TGTGCCAGCAGCCAAGCGCGGGACGTCTACAATGAGCAGTTCTTC. Residues: CASSQARDVYNEQFF.

The chain joins TRBV5-4 to TRBJ2-1; 12 bases fit TRBD2. This CDR3 comprises 15 residues. V was pared by 3 bases and J by 7 bases, with 5 bases of the junction left unmatched. Germline CDR1 reads SGHNT; CDR2 reads YYREEE (reference sequence). The CDR3 loop is CASSSGLAGLNEQFF. Written as DNA, the CDR3 is TGTGCCAGCAGCTCCGGACTAGCGGGATTAAATGAGCAGTTCTTC.

This chain links TRBV19 with TRBJ1-1; possibly TRBD1 for D (5 bases). The CDR3 extends over 14 amino acids. CDR1 LNHDA and CDR2 SQIVND come from the germline V gene (reference sequence). V was cut by 4 bases and J by 5 bases, with 14 bases left in between. The CDR3 sequence is CASSRGDLRTEAFF. CDR3 in DNA: TGTGCCAGTAGTAGGGGGGACCTGAGGACTGAAGCTTTCTTT.

The rearrangement uses TRBV6-5 and TRBJ2-1; 7 bases are shared with TRBD2. From germline, CDR1 is MNHEY and CDR2 SVGAGI. The CDR3 runs 15 residues. Trimming at V came to 6 bases and at J to 4 bases, leaving 9 bases not matched to a gene. CDR3 nucleotides: TGTGCCAGCAGAGCCGCGGCTAGCGGATACAATGAGCAGTTCTTC. Translation gives CASRAAASGYNEQFF.

The chain carries TRBV2 and TRBJ2-7, with D tentatively TRBD1 (6 bases). V was shortened by 6 bases and J by 5 bases, with 14 bases between the two germline ends. Germline V gives CDR1 SNHLY, CDR2 FYNNEI. The CDR3 is 13 amino acids. DNA of the CDR3: TGTGCCAGCAGAACAGGGTATCAGGACGAGCAGTACTTC. Translating gives CASRTGYQDEQYF.

In DNA, the CDR3 is TGTGCCAGCAGTGAATCCATAACAGGGGGGTATGGCTACACCTTC. This encodes CASSESITGGYGYTF. The genes are TRBV6-1 and TRBJ1-2, with 8 bases that match TRBD1. The CDR3 covers 15 residues. V lost 2 bases to trimming and J lost 5 bases; unmatched junction nucleotides: 7. The germline V gene has CDR1 MNHNS and CDR2 SASEGT.

The chain combines TRBV28 with TRBJ2-3; possible D gene TRBD2, 5 bases. Germline assignment: CDR1 MDHEN and CDR2 SYDVKM. The CDR3 loop spans 16 amino acids. The V gene lost 3 bases and the J gene lost 0 bases, with 13 bases spanning the gap. DNA for the CDR3: TGTGCCAGCAGTTTCCGAGCGGCCTTTAGCACAGATACGCAGTATTTT. Translation: CASSFRAAFSTDTQYF.

The chain has TRBV28 and TRBJ2-2; TRBD2 might be the D (7 bases). The germline V gene has CDR1 MDHEN and CDR2 SYDVKM. The CDR3 is 15 amino acids. Between the trimmed V and J ends, which lost 7 bases and 0 bases, there was a span of 12 bases. The CDR3 DNA is TGTGCCAGCAATGCGGGGGCTACGAACACCGGGGAGCTGTTTTTT. This sequence encodes CASNAGATNTGELFF.

The V call is TRBV12-3 or TRBV12-4, the J call TRBJ1-2; 8 bases align to TRBD1. The CDR3 consists of 12 residues. The V and J ends lost 7 bases and 6 bases, in that order; junction bases with no gene match: 4. The CDR3 region is CASTGTGDGYTF. DNA of the CDR3: TGTGCCAGCACCGGGACAGGAGATGGCTACACCTTC.

The chain employs TRBV30 and TRBJ1-1; D gene ambiguous. Germline-derived CDR1 and CDR2 are GTSNPN and SVGIG (reference sequence). V lost 3 bases and J lost 4, with 12 bases in between. This CDR3 is built from 13 residues. The CDR3 protein is CAWRQAFSTEAFF. The CDR3 bases are TGTGCCTGGAGGCAAGCCTTCTCCACTGAAGCTTTCTTT. Using reference TRBV30 and TRBJ1-1 for the parts outside the CDR3, the full variable domain is SQTIHQWPATLVQPVGSPLSLECTVEGTSNPNLYWYRQAAGRGLQLLFYSVGIGQISSEVPQNLSASRPQDRQFILSSKKLLLSDSGFYLCAWRQAFSTEAFFGQGTRLTVV.